These T cell receptor beta chains were read from a single sample in a study of blood T cell repertoires in COVID-19. Assay: immunoSEQ multiplex PCR; the TCRdb copy retains only in-frame clones and omits some. The sample holds about 150,000 clones, about 90% seen once. The sample taken for sequencing was peripheral blood. All receptors come from a man over 45 with acute or convalescent COVID-19. The CDR3 runs from the conserved cysteine through the conserved F or W. Fields, in order: CDR3 DNA, CDR3 protein, clone size, V gene, D gene, J gene. D genes are given only for firm matches. Clone size, where shown, is once, few, many, or a class for clones that have expanded.

CDR3nt: TGTGCCACCAGCAGACAGGGCTTAAACTATGGCTACACCTTC
CDR3aa: CATSRQGLNYGYTF
abundance: few
v_gene: TRBV15
d_gene: .
j_gene: TRBJ1-2

CDR3nt: TGTGCCAGCATTTTCGGACTAGCGGGAGGGTTAAATGAGCAGTTCTTC
CDR3aa: CASIFGLAGGLNEQFF
abundance: .
v_gene: TRBV28
d_gene: TRBD2
j_gene: TRBJ2-1

CDR3nt: TGTGCCAGCAGCGTAGGGACCGTGGGGGCCGATACGCAGTATTTT
CDR3aa: CASSVGTVGADTQYF
abundance: .
v_gene: TRBV9
d_gene: .
j_gene: TRBJ2-3

CDR3nt: TGTGCCAGCAGCCATCGAGGCAGGGGGCGGGTCGGCGGTGTAACTGAAGCTTTCTTT
CDR3aa: CASSHRGRGRVGGVTEAFF
abundance: .
v_gene: TRBV7-2
d_gene: TRBD1
j_gene: TRBJ1-1

CDR3nt: TGTGCCAGCGGGGGGGGGACTGAAGCTTTCTTT
CDR3aa: CASGGGTEAFF
abundance: .
v_gene: TRBV28
d_gene: .
j_gene: TRBJ1-1

CDR3nt: TGTGCCAGTAGTATAATCCAGGGGCAGCCCCAGCATTTT
CDR3aa: CASSIIQGQPQHF
abundance: .
v_gene: TRBV19
d_gene: .
j_gene: TRBJ1-5

CDR3nt: TGCGCCAGCAGCCCACCAGGGGGGCTTAATGAAAAACTGTTTTTT
CDR3aa: CASSPPGGLNEKLFF
abundance: .
v_gene: TRBV5-1
d_gene: TRBD1
j_gene: TRBJ1-4

CDR3nt: TGTGCCAGCAGCTTCTCGACAGGGACAGGGGCAGATACGCAGTATTTT
CDR3aa: CASSFSTGTGADTQYF
abundance: once
v_gene: TRBV11-2
d_gene: TRBD1
j_gene: TRBJ2-3

CDR3nt: TGTGCCAGCAGCTCGGATTTACAGGCCCCGGGCACCGGGGAGCTGTTTTTT
CDR3aa: CASSSDLQAPGTGELFF
abundance: .
v_gene: TRBV11-3
d_gene: .
j_gene: TRBJ2-2

CDR3nt: TGCGCCAGCAGCTTGTCGACAAATGGCTACACCTTC
CDR3aa: CASSLSTNGYTF
abundance: .
v_gene: TRBV5-1
d_gene: .
j_gene: TRBJ1-2